This T cell receptor beta chain derives from a study of control samples from healthy donors and cancer patients. TCRdb's table, derived via immunoSEQ multiplex PCR, lists solely in-frame clones and lacks some. The table has over 100,000 clones, roughly 90% seen once. This CDR3 has 16 residues. V shed 9 bases and J 2 bases; nucleotides not matched to a gene: 11. Germline lookup yields CDR1 MRHNA and CDR2 SNTAGT. The chain is built from TRBV6-4 and TRBJ1-5, with 9 positions matching TRBD1. The specimen sequenced was blood. The origin of this receptor is a woman between 50 and 59 years old in good health. The CDR3 nucleotides read TGTGCCAGTCCTAGGACAGGGGTTATTCGCAATCAGCCCCAGCATTTT. This sequence encodes CASPRTGVIRNQPQHF.